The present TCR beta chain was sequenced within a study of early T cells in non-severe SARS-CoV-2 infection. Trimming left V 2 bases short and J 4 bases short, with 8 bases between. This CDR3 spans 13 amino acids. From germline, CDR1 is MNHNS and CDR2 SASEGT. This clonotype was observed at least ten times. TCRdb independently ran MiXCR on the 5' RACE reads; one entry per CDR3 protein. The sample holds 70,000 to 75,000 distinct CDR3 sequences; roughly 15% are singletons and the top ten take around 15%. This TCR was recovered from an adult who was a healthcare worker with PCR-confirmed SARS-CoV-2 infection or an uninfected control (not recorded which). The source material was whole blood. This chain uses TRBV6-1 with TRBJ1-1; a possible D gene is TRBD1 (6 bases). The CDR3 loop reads CASSERGFTEAFF. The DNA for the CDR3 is TGTGCCAGCAGTGAAAGGGGGTTCACTGAAGCTTTCTTT.